This T cell receptor beta chain was documented in a study of T cells in women clearing cervical HPV infection. Study summary: Controls were women whose single incident HPV16 infection cleared within 12 months without precancer or cancer.

A remark on this clone: Antigen specificity is unknown.

General study findings and limits: Repertoire richness, not evenness, was significantly elevated in CIN3+ cases versus controls.

The protocol was immunoSEQ multiplex PCR, while the TCRdb copy is restricted to in-frame clones and leaves out a portion. This sample's table reports roughly 34,000 clones. Sequencing was done on a sample of blood buffy coat. This receptor was identified in a woman aged 18-70 years with a cervical HPV16 infection that either progressed to CIN3+ or cleared (not recorded which).

This CDR3 is CASSLGGLASSYEQYF. The sequenced CDR3 bases are TGCGCCAGCAGCTTGGGGGGACTAGCGAGCTCCTACGAG. The chain recombines TRBV5-1 with TRBJ2-7, with TRBD2 matching 10 bases. The DNA ends 3 residues before the CDR3 does, and the rest of the CDR3 is filled in from the germline J gene. The CDR3 runs 16 residues. V dropped 0 bases and J dropped 0; count of bases not matched to a gene: 3. Germline values: CDR1 SGHRS, CDR2 YFSETQ.